This TCR beta chain appears in the sequencing data of a study of identical twins. On this clonotype itself: As yet, its antigen is unknown. Its ends do not fully match the called genes, so a read error is possible.

CDR3 size: 16 residues. Per the germline V gene, CDR1 is SQVTM and CDR2 is ANQGSEA. TCRdb reanalysed the 5' RACE reads using MiXCR and keeps one entry per CDR3 protein. The table lists around 530,000 distinct CDR3 sequences, around 15% of them singletons. Study-level results: Conclusions leaned on cross-sectional statistical analysis and did not track the same donors over time.

This sample also belongs to another study, concerning yellow fever vaccine responses in identical twins. This second study notes: Reportedly, the T cell response mounted by twins to vaccine seemed partly convergent, partly personalized.

The gene calls are TRBV29-1 and TRBJ2-3; 7 nucleotides line up with TRBD1. The clonotype originates from a woman in her late teens or twenties in good health. Sequenced material: CD4+ T cells sorted from blood. As DNA, the CDR3 is TGCAGCGTTGAGCTACAGGGGATTGGTAGCACAGATACACAGTATTTT. Its translation is CSVELQGIGSTDTQYF.